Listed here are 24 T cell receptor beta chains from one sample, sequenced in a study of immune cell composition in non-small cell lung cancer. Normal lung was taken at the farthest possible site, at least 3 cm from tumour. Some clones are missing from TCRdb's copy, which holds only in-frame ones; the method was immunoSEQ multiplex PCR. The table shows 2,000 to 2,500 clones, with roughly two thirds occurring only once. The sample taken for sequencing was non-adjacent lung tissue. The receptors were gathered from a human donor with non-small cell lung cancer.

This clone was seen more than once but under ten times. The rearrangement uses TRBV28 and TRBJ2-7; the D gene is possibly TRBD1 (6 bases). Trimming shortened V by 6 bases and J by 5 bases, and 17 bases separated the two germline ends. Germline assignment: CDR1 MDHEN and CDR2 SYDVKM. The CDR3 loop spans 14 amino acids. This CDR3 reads CASSIQGTRDEQYF. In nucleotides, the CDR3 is TGTGCCAGCAGCATACAGGGTACCCGTGACGAGCAGTACTTC.

The CDR3 spells CASSLSAGGYEQYF. The CDR3 coding sequence is TGTGCCAGCAGTTTATCGGCAGGGGGCTACGAGCAGTACTTC. The chain employs TRBV28 and TRBJ2-7, with 7 bases matching TRBD1. This CDR3 contains 14 residues. Germline lookup yields CDR1 MDHEN and CDR2 SYDVKM. Trimming took 1 base from V and 3 from J; bases not matched to a gene: 3.

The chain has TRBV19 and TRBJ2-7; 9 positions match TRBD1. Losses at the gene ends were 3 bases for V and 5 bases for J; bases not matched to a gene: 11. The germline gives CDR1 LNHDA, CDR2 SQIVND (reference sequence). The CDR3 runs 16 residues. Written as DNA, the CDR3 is TGTGCCAGTAGTATCGGGATGGGACAGGGTCGTCACGAGCAGTACTTC. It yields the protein CASSIGMGQGRHEQYF. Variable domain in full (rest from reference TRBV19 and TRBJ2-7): DGGITQSPKYLFRKEGQNVTLSCEQNLNHDAMYWYRQDPGQGLRLIYYSQIVNDFQKGDIAEGYSVSREKKESFPLTVTSAQKNPTAFYLCASSIGMGQGRHEQYFGPGTRLTVT.

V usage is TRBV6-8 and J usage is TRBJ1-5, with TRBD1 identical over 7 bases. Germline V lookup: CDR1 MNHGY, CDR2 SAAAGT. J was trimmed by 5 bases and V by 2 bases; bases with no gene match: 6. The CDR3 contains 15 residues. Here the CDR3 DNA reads TGTGCCAGCAGTTACACTACAGGGGCCGATCAGCCCCAGCATTTT. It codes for CASSYTTGADQPQHF.

The CDR3 coding sequence is TGTGCCAGCGAAGACACCCCTGGAGGGTACTATGGCTACACCTTC. This sequence encodes CASEDTPGGYYGYTF. V and J are TRBV2 and TRBJ1-2; no definite D call. Trimming shortened V by 8 bases and J by 3 bases, and 19 bases separated the two germline ends. CDR3 length equals 15 residues. CDR1 and CDR2 (germline): SNHLY, FYNNEI.

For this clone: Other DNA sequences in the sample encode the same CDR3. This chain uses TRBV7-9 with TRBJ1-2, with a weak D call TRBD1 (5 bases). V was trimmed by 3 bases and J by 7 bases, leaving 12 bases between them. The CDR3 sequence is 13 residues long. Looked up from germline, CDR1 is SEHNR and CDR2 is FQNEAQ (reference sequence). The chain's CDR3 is CASSLGGSGGYTF. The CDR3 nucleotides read TGTGCCAGCAGCTTGGGGGGTTCTGGTGGCTACACCTTC.

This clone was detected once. CDR3 coding DNA: TGTGCCAGCTCACCACAGACATCTTACGAGCAGTACTTC. Translation gives CASSPQTSYEQYF. V is TRBV18 and J is TRBJ2-7; no definite D call. Trimming shortened V by 1 base and J by 4 bases, and 8 bases separated the two germline ends. The CDR3 has 13 residues. Germline CDR1 KGHSH, CDR2 LQKENI.

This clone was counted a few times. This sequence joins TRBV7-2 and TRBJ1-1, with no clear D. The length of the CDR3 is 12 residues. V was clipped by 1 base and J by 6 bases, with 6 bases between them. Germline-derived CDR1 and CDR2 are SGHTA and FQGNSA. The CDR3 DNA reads TGTGCCAGCAGCTTAGGCGGGTCTGAAGCTTTCTTT. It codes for CASSLGGSEAFF.

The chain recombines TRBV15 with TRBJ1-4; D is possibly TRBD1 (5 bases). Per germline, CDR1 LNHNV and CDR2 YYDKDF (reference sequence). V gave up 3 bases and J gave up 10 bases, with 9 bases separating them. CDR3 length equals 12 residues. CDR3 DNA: TGTGCCACCAGCAGGACAGAAGGAAAACTGTTTTTT. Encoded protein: CATSRTEGKLFF. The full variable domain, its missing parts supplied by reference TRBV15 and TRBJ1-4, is DAMVIQNPRYQVTQFGKPVTLSCSQTLNHNVMYWYQQKSSQAPKLLFHYYDKDFNNEADTPDNFQSRRPNTSFCFLDIRSPGLGDTAMYLCATSRTEGKLFFGSGTQLSVL.

This chain's CDR3 is CASSLGDRGRSDTQYF. The DNA for the CDR3 is TGTGCCAGCAGCTTAGGGGACAGGGGAAGGTCAGATACGCAGTATTTT. The chain carries TRBV7-8 and TRBJ2-3, with TRBD1 matching over 10 bases. Germline CDR1 and CDR2: SGHVS and FQNEAQ. The length of the CDR3 is 16 residues. The V gene end was trimmed by 1 base and the J gene end by 4 bases; junction bases not matched to a gene: 5.

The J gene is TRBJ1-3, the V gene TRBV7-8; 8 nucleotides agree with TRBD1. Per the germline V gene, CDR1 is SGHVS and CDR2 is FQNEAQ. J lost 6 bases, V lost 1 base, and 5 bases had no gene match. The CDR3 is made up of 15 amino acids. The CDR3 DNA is TGTGCCAGCAGCTTAGGACAGGGGCGGGAAAACACCATATATTTT. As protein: CASSLGQGRENTIYF.

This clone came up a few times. The CDR3 loop is CASSPRVQGSYTF. The CDR3, as DNA: TGTGCCAGCAGCCCTAGGGTCCAGGGAAGCTACACCTTC. This sequence joins TRBV7-9 and TRBJ1-2; possibly TRBD1 for D (5 bases). Germline loops: CDR1 SEHNR, CDR2 FQNEAQ (reference sequence). The CDR3 spans 13 residues. V lost 5 bases and J lost 9, with 16 bases in between.

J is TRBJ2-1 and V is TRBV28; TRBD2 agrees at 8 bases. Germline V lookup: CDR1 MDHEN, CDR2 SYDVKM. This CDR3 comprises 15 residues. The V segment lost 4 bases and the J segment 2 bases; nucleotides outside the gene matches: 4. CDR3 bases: TGTGCCAGCAGTTCTAGCGGGCTTACCTACAATGAGCAGTTCTTC. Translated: CASSSSGLTYNEQFF.

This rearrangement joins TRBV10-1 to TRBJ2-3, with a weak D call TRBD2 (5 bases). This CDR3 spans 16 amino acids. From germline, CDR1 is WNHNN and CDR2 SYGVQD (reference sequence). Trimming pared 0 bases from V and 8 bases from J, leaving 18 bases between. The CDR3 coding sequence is TGCGCCAGCAGTGAGTCGATTCTAATAGGACTGTCTACGCAGTATTTT. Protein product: CASSESILIGLSTQYF.

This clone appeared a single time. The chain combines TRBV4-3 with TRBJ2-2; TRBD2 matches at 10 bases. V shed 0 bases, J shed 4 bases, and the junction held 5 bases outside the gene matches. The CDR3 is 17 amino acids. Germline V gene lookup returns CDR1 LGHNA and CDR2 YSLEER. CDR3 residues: CASSQDRTSGVTGELFF. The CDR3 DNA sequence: TGCGCCAGCAGCCAAGATCGTACTAGCGGGGTCACCGGGGAGCTGTTTTTT.

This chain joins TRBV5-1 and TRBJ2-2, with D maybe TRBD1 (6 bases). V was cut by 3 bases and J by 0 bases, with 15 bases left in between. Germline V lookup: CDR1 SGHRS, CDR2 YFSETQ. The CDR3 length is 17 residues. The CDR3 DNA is TGCGCCAGCAGCTCGGGACACCGAGATGCGAACACCGGGGAGCTGTTTTTT. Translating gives CASSSGHRDANTGELFF.

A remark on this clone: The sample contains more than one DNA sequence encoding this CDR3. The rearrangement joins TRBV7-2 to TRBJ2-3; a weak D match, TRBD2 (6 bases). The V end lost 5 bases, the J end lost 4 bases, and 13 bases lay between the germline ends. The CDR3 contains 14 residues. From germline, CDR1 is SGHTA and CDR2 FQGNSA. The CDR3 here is CASSPGSGADTQYF. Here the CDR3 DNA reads TGTGCCAGCAGCCCCGGCTCGGGAGCAGATACGCAGTATTTT.

As DNA, the CDR3 is TGTGCCAGCAGTTGTAACAGGGATGGGTATGGCTACACCTTC. Amino acids: CASSCNRDGYGYTF. The rearrangement joins TRBV28 to TRBJ1-2, with D possibly TRBD1 on 6 matching bases. The CDR3 has 14 amino acids. Trimming took 4 bases from V and 5 from J, leaving 14 bases between them. Looked up from germline, CDR1 is MDHEN and CDR2 is SYDVKM.

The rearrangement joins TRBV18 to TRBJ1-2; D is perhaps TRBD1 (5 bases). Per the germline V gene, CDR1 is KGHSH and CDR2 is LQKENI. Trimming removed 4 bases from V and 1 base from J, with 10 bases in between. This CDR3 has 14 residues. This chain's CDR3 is CASSQRQINYGYTF. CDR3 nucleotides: TGTGCCAGCTCACAAAGACAGATTAACTATGGCTACACCTTC. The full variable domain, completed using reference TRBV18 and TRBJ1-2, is NAGVMQNPRHLVRRRGQEARLRCSPMKGHSHVYWYRQLPEEGLKFMVYLQKENIIDESGMPKERFSAEFPKEGPSILRIQQVVRGDSAAYFCASSQRQINYGYTFGSGTRLTVV.

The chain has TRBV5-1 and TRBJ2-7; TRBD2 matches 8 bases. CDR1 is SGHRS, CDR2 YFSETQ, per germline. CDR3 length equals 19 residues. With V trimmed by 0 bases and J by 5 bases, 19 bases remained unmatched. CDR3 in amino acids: CASSLGSTRGVPGGHEQYF. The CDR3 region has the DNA TGCGCCAGCAGCTTGGGATCCACCCGGGGGGTGCCGGGGGGGCACGAGCAGTACTTC.

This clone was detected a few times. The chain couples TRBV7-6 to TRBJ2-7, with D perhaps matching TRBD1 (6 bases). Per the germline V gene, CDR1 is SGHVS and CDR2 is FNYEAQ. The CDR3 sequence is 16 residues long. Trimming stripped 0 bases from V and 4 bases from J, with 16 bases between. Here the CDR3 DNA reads TGTGCCAGCAGCTTAGCAGTCAGCCGGACAGCTTACGAGCAGTACTTC. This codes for CASSLAVSRTAYEQYF.

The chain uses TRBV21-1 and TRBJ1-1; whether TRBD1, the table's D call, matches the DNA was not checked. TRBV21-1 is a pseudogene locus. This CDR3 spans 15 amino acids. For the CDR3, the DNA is TGTGCCAGCAGCCCAAAGGGGAAGGTAGGCACTGAAGCTTTCTTT. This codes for CASSPKGKVGTEAFF.

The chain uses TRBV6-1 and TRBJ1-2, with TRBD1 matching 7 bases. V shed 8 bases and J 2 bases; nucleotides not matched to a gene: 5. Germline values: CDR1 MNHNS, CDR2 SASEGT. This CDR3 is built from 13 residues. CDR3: CASREQGNYGYTF. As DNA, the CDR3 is TGTGCCAGCCGAGAACAGGGGAACTATGGCTACACCTTC.

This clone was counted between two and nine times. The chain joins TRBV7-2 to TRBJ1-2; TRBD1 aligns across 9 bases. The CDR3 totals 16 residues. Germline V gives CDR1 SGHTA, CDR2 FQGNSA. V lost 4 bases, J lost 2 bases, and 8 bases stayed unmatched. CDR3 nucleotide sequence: TGTGCCAGCAGCTCTCAACAGGGGGCGCTCAACTATGGCTACACCTTC. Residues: CASSSQQGALNYGYTF. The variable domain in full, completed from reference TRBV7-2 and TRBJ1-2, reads GAGVSQSPSNKVTEKGKDVELRCDPISGHTALYWYRQSLGQGLEFLIYFQGNSAPDKSGLPSDRFSAERTGGSVSTLTIQRTQQEDSAVYLCASSSQQGALNYGYTFGSGTRLTVV.